Following are 9 T cell receptor beta chains from one sample sequenced in a study of blood T cell repertoires in COVID-19 (dated by TCRdb to between 2020 and 2021). Libraries were made using the immunoSEQ multiplex PCR assay. TCRdb provides this immuneACCESS table in a form limited to in-frame rearrangements. Some clones are lacking; in checked studies, under half of them reflect an unresolved V gene, and why the rest are absent is not known. The table for this sample lists fewer than 350,000 clones; approximately 81% of them were counted only once. Jointly, the top ten make up around 3% of the sample. The sequencing input was peripheral blood. The receptors were gathered from a woman in her sixties with active or convalescent COVID-19.

This chain joins TRBV4-1 and TRBJ2-3, with TRBD1 as a possible D gene (8 bases). Deletions cut 4 bases from V and 6 bases from J, with 17 bases between. Germline CDR1 is MGHRA and CDR2 is YSYEKL. The CDR3 is made up of 15 amino acids. CDR3 DNA sequence: TGCGCCAGCAGCCGCACAGGGGGGGCAGCGGATACGCAGTATTTT. This translates into CASSRTGGAADTQYF.

CDR3 nucleotides: TGTGCCACCAGTGACCCACCCGGAGATACGCAGTATTTT. Translating gives CATSDPPGDTQYF. V is TRBV24-1 and J is TRBJ2-3; D gene ambiguous. Germline lookup yields CDR1 KGHDR and CDR2 SFDVKD. V lost 4 bases, J lost 5 bases, and 9 bases lay in between. This CDR3 is built from 13 residues.

The genes are TRBV5-1 and TRBJ1-4, with D uncertain. The CDR3 runs to 14 residues. With 2 bases removed from V and 8 bases from J, the gap between germline ends came to 13 bases. Looked up from germline, CDR1 is SGHRS and CDR2 is YFSETQ. The CDR3 reads CASSFPGNQEKLFF. The CDR3 bases are TGCGCCAGCAGCTTTCCGGGGAACCAGGAAAAACTGTTTTTT.

CDR3 coding DNA: TGTGCCTGGCACGCGGGGCCCTCTGCAGTGAACACTGAAGCTTTCTTT. As protein: CAWHAGPSAVNTEAFF. The rearrangement links TRBV30 to TRBJ1-1, with D possibly matching TRBD1 (5 bases). V dropped 5 bases and J dropped 0 bases, with 19 bases sitting between them. The CDR3 sequence is 16 residues long. Germline CDR1 and CDR2: GTSNPN and SVGIG (reference sequence).

CDR3 DNA sequence: TGCGCCAGCAGCCAACTCGACAGGGATGAGCAGTACTTC. It is translated as CASSQLDRDEQYF. J is TRBJ2-7 and V is TRBV4-1; TRBD1 agrees at 7 bases. The CDR3 contains 13 residues. Germline loops: CDR1 MGHRA, CDR2 YSYEKL. Trimming cost V 2 bases and J 7 bases; bases outside gene matches: 5.

The chain is built from TRBV18 and TRBJ2-5; D gene ambiguous. The CDR3 is 14 amino acids. Trimming left V 0 bases short and J 1 base short, with 6 bases between. CDR1 is KGHSH, CDR2 LQKENI, per germline. CDR3 in DNA: TGTGCCAGCTCACCACCGACTCTCCAAGAGACCCAGTACTTC. This encodes CASSPPTLQETQYF. The entire variable domain, with the rest obtained from reference TRBV18 and TRBJ2-5, is as follows: NAGVMQNPRHLVRRRGQEARLRCSPMKGHSHVYWYRQLPEEGLKFMVYLQKENIIDESGMPKERFSAEFPKEGPSILRIQQVVRGDSAAYFCASSPPTLQETQYFGPGTRLLVL.

This clone has a single count. This sequence joins TRBV20-1 and TRBJ2-5; 7 positions agree with TRBD2. The ends lost 7 bases at V and 4 bases at J; junction bases unmatched: 3. Germline CDR1 and CDR2: DFQATT and SNEGSKA (reference sequence). CDR3 length equals 11 residues. The CDR3 loop is CSVSSGETQYF. In DNA, the CDR3 is TGCAGTGTATCTAGCGGAGAGACCCAGTACTTC.

The chain recombines TRBV7-9 with TRBJ1-3; D gene ambiguous. Germline CDR1 is SEHNR and CDR2 is FQNEAQ (reference sequence). The V end lost 5 bases, the J end lost 4 bases, and 18 bases lay between the germline ends. The CDR3 sequence is 16 residues long. The CDR3 reads CASSAGVGSGGNTIYF. Here the CDR3 DNA reads TGTGCCAGCAGCGCCGGTGTGGGGTCGGGGGGAAACACCATATATTTT.

This chain uses TRBV5-6 with TRBJ1-2, with D possibly TRBD1 on 6 matching bases. CDR1 and CDR2 (germline): SGHDT, YYEEEE. This CDR3 has 13 amino acids. V gave up 0 bases and J gave up 10 bases, with 13 bases separating them. The chain's CDR3 is CASSLVETGDYTF. The CDR3 bases are TGTGCCAGCAGCTTGGTTGAGACAGGAGACTACACCTTC.